This T cell receptor (beta chain) originates from a study of cytomegalovirus exposure and HLA in healthy donors. Broader study findings: A later look showed TCR association rates differing by HLA locus, highest for DRB1 and lowest for HLA-C.

V lost 6 bases to trimming and J lost 5 bases, with 13 bases between them. CDR3 length: 14 amino acids. Looked up from germline, CDR1 is MDHEN and CDR2 is SYDVKM. Primers: 60 Vbeta forward and 13 Jbeta reverse. The method was immunoSEQ multiplex PCR; TCRdb's version includes in-frame clones alone and lacks a portion of them. The sample lists 150,000 to 200,000 clones, about 87% occurring once. Notes on this clone: The target antigen is unknown.

This TCR derives from a woman aged 18-29 years in good health and CMV-seronegative. The sample consisted of PBMCs. The chain recombines TRBV28 with TRBJ1-4, with D maybe TRBD1 (6 bases). The DNA for the CDR3 is TGTGCCAGCAGCCTCCAGGGGCGGAATGAAAAACTGTTTTTT. Translated, it gives CASSLQGRNEKLFF.